This T cell receptor (gamma chain) was recorded in a study of Vδ1+ human thymocytes. Study observations and caveats: The authors advised highly purified populations and single-cell validation. In the thymus, TRG and TRD repertoires looked highly polyclonal with Gaussian CDR3 lengths.

This clone was counted only a few times. Its matching antigen is unknown. J was trimmed by 5 bases and V by 2 bases; bases with no gene match: 2. CDR3 length: 13 residues. Germline V gene data show CDR1 as VENAVY and CDR2 as YDSYNSRV. Extracted RNA was reverse transcribed into cDNA. Pooled V-gene forward primers with one constant-region reverse primer generated the CDR3 amplicons by multiplex PCR. TCRdb re-called the multiplex PCR reads via CATT. The sample has about 23,000 gamma-chain clones, roughly 13% seen once. The rearrangement joins TRGV8 to TRGJP2. The source material was Vdelta1+ gamma-delta thymocytes from the thymus. Subset reported: FACS-sorted CD3+ TCRalphabeta- TCRVdelta1+ TCRVdelta2- thymocytes. The TCR was taken from a child less than two years old who had congenital heart surgery. In DNA, the CDR3 is TGTGCCACCTGGGATATGAGTGATTGGATCAAGACGTTT. Translation: CATWDMSDWIKTF.